This TCR beta chain is drawn from a study of cytomegalovirus exposure and HLA in healthy donors. Study-wide findings and caveats: An Asian-associated ancestry cluster reportedly showed fewer N-insertions than the approximately 620-donor mean in a later analysis.

It was with 60 Vbeta and 13 Jbeta primers that the PCR ran. TCRdb's table, derived via immunoSEQ multiplex PCR, lists solely in-frame clones and lacks some. This sample has approximately 180,000 clones; 75% to 90% occur once, and the top ten carry almost 7%. Germline V gene sequence: CDR1 MGHRA, CDR2 YSYEKL. The CDR3 is 16 residues long. Losses at the gene ends were 3 bases for V and 6 bases for J; bases not matched to a gene: 9. This clone was detected only a few times. Its antigen is not known. J is TRBJ2-2 and V is TRBV4-1, with TRBD1 matching 8 bases. The receptor was derived from a man younger than 45 in good health and CMV-seropositive. Sequences were obtained from PBMCs. The CDR3, as DNA: TGCGCCAGCAGCCAGGCCGGGACAGGTGAACCCGGGGAGCTGTTTTTT. Amino acids: CASSQAGTGEPGELFF.